This record covers a single T cell receptor beta chain. These data belong to a study of cytomegalovirus exposure and HLA in healthy donors. V lost 4 bases, J lost 6 bases, and 10 bases lay in between. The length of the CDR3 is 13 residues. The germline gives CDR1 SGDLS, CDR2 YYNGEE. The PCR made use of 60 Vbeta and 13 Jbeta primers. Some clones are missing from TCRdb's copy, which holds only in-frame ones; the method was immunoSEQ multiplex PCR. This repertoire shows some 150,000 clones, approximately 80% found once; its top ten account for 3.7%. The gene calls are TRBV9 and TRBJ2-2; D might be TRBD2 (5 bases). The source material was PBMCs. This receptor was identified in a man younger than 40 in good health and CMV-seropositive. CDR3 sequence: CASSPGMAGELFF. The CDR3 nucleotides read TGTGCCAGCAGCCCCGGGATGGCCGGGGAGCTGTTTTTT.